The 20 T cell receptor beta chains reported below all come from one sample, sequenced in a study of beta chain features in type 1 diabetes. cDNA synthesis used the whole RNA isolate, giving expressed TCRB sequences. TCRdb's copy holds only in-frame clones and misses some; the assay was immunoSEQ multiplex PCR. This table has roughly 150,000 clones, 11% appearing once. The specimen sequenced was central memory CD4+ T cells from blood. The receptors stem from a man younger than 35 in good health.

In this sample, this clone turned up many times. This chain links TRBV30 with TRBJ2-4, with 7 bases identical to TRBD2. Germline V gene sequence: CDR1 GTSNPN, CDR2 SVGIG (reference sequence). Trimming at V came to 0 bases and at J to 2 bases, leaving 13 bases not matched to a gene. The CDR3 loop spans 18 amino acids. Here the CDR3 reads CAWSVLAGVNCSKNIQYF. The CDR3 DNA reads TGTGCCTGGAGTGTACTCGCGGGGGTAAACTGTTCCAAAAACATTCAGTACTTC.

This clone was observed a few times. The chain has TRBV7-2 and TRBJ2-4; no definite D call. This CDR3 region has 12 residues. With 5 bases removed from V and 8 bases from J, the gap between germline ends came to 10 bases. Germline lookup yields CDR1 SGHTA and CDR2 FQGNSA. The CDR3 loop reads CASSRVRDIQYF. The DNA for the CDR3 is TGTGCCAGCAGCCGAGTAAGGGACATTCAGTACTTC.

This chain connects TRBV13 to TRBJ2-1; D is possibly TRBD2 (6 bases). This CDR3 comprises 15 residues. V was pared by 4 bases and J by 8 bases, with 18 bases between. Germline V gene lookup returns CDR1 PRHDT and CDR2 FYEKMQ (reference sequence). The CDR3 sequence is CASSSSVPQRDEQFF. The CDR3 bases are TGTGCCAGCAGCTCTTCGGTCCCACAGCGGGATGAGCAGTTCTTC.

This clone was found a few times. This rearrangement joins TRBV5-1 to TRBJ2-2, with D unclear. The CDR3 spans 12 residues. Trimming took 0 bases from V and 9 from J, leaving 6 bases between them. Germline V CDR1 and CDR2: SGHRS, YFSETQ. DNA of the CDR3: TGCGCCAGCAGCTTGGAAGTCCGGGAGCTGTTTTTT. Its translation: CASSLEVRELFF.

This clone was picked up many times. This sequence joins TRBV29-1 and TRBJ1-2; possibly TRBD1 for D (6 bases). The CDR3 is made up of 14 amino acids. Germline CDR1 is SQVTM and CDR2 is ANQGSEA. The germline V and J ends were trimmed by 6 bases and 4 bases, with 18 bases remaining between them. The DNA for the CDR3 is TGCAGCGTCGCTCAGGGGAATGGGCGCTATGGCTACACCTTC. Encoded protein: CSVAQGNGRYGYTF.

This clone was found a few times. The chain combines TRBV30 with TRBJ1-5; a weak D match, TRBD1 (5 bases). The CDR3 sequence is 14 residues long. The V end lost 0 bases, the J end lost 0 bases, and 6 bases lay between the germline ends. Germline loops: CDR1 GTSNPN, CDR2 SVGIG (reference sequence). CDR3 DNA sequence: TGTGCCTGGAGTGTGACAGTTAGCAATCAGCCCCAGCATTTT. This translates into CAWSVTVSNQPQHF.

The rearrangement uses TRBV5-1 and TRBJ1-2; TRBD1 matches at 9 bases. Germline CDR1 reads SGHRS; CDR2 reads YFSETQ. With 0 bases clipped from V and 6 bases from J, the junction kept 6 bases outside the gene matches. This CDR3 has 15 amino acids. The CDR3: CASSLARTGEDGYTF. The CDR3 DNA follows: TGCGCCAGCAGCTTGGCCCGGACAGGGGAAGATGGCTACACCTTC.

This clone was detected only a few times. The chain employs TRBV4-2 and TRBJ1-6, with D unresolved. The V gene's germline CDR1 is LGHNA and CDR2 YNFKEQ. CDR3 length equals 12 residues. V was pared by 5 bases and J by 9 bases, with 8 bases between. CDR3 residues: CASSKDASPLHF. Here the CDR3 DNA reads TGTGCCAGCAGCAAGGACGCTTCACCCCTCCACTTT.

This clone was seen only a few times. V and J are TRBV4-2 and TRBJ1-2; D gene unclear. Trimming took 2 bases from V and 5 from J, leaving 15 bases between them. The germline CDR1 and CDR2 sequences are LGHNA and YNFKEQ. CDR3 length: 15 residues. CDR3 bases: TGTGCCAGCAGCCAATCACCCCCAGGAATATATGGCTACACCTTC. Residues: CASSQSPPGIYGYTF.

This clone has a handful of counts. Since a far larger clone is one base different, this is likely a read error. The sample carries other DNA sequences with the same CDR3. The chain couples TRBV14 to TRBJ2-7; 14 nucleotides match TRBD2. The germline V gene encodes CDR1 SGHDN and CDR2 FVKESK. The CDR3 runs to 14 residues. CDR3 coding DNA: TGCGCCAGCAGCCCGACTAGCGGGGGGGACGAGCAGTACTTC. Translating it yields CASSPTSGGDEQYF.

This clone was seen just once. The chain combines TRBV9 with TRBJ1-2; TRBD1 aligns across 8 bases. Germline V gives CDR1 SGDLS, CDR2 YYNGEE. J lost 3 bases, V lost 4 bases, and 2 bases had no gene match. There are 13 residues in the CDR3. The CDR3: CASSPTGDYGYTF. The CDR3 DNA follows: TGTGCCAGCAGCCCGACAGGGGACTATGGCTACACCTTC.

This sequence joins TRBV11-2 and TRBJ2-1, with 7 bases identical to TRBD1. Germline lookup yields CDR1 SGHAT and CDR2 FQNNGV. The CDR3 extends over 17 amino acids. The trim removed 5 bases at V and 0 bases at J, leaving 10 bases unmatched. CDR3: CASSLATGAYSYNEQFF. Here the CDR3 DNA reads TGTGCCAGCAGCCTTGCCACAGGGGCGTACTCCTACAATGAGCAGTTCTTC. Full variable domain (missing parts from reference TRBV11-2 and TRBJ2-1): EAGVAQSPRYKIIEKRQSVAFWCNPISGHATLYWYQQILGQGPKLLIQFQNNGVVDDSQLPKDRFSAERLKGVDSTLKIQPAKLEDSAVYLCASSLATGAYSYNEQFFGPGTRLTVL.

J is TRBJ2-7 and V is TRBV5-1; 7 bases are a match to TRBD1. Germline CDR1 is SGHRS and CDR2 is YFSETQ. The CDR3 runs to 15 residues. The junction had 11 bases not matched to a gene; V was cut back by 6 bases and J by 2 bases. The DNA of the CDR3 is TGCGCCAGCACCGGGACAGACTCAAACCCCTACGAGCAGTACTTC. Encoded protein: CASTGTDSNPYEQYF.

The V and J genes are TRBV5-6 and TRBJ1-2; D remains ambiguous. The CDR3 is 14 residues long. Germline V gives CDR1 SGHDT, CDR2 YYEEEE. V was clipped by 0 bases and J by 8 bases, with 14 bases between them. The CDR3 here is CASSLAKGYRGYTF. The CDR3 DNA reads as TGTGCCAGCAGCTTGGCGAAGGGTTACCGCGGCTACACCTTC.

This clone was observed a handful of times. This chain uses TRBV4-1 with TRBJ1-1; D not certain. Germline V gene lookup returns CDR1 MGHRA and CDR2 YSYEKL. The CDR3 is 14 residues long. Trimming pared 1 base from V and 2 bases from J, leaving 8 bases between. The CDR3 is CASSQGTYNTEAFF. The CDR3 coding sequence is TGCGCCAGCAGCCAAGGGACTTACAACACTGAAGCTTTCTTT.

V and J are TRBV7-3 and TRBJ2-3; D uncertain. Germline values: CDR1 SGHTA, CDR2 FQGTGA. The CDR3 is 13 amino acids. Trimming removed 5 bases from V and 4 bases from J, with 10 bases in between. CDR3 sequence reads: CASSMLYSDTQYF. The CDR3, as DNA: TGTGCCAGCAGCATGCTCTATTCAGATACGCAGTATTTT.

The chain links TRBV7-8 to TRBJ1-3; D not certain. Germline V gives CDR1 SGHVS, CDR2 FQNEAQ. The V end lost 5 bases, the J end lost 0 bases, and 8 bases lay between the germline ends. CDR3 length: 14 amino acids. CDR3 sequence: CASSTERSGNTIYF. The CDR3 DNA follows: TGTGCCAGCAGCACGGAGCGCTCTGGAAACACCATATATTTT.

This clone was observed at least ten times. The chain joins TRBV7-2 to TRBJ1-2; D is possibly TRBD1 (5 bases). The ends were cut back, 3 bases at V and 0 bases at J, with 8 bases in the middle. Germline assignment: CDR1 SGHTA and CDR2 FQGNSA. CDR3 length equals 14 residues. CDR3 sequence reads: CASSLTDTNYGYTF. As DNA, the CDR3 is TGTGCCAGCAGCTTGACGGACACTAACTATGGCTACACCTTC.

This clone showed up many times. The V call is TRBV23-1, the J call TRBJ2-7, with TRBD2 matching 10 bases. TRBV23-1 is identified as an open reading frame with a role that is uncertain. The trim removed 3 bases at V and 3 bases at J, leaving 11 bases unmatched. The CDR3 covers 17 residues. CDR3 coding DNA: TGCGCCAGCAGTCATGGCTTCCTAGCGGGAGTGGTCTACGAGCAGTACTTC. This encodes CASSHGFLAGVVYEQYF.

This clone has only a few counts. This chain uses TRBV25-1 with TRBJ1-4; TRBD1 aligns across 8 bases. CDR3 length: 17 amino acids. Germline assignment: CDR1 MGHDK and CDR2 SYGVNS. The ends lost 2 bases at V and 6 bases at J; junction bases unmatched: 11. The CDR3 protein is CASSERRSGGAHEKLFF. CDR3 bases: TGTGCCAGCAGTGAACGAAGATCAGGGGGCGCGCATGAAAAACTGTTTTTT.